This TCR beta chain was profiled in a study of beta chain features in type 1 diabetes. Reverse transcribing all isolated RNA meant expressed TCRB transcripts were sequenced. Sequencing used immunoSEQ multiplex PCR; TCRdb keeps in-frame clones, though not all of them. The table has around 300,000 clones, about 7.8% seen once. V lost 5 bases to trimming and J lost 1 base; unmatched junction nucleotides: 11. CDR3 length: 17 residues. Germline CDR1 is SGHVS and CDR2 is FQNEAQ. The V gene is TRBV7-8, the J gene TRBJ2-7; 10 bases are a match to TRBD2. The material sequenced was central memory CD4+ T cells from blood. The receptor was isolated from a woman aged 18-35 years in good health. The CDR3 is CASSLQSTAGGSYEQYF. CDR3 bases: TGTGCCAGCAGCCTCCAATCGACAGCGGGAGGGTCCTACGAGCAGTACTTC.